This T cell receptor beta chain was recorded in a study of beta chain features in type 1 diabetes. On the study more broadly: What patients shared with healthy donors was a similar profile of age, gender and cell yields.

CDR1 and CDR2 (germline): SGHRS, YFSETQ. The CDR3 is 14 residues long. The V gene lost 7 bases and the J gene lost 1 base, with 14 bases spanning the gap. The sample holds a few counts of this clone. The antigen remains unidentified. Points from the study as a whole: In the patient group, naive, central memory and Treg TCRB repertoires seemed more alike than in the healthy donor group. TCRB CDR3s from Type 1 diabetes patients were moderately but significantly shorter in all four CD4+ subsets. When cDNA is sequenced, cells with high TCR expression could be over-represented. The study found fewer insertions and more deletions at VDJ junctions in type 1 diabetes patients.

The isolated RNA, all of it, was reverse transcribed, so expressed TCRB transcripts were what got sequenced. Some clones are missing from TCRdb's copy, which holds only in-frame ones; the method was immunoSEQ multiplex PCR. Counted here are approximately 730,000 clones, 13% occurring once; the ten biggest clones make up 0.022%. This sequence joins TRBV5-1 and TRBJ2-5; D uncertain. The specimen was naive CD4+ T cells from blood. This TCR was sampled from a man aged 18 to 30 with type 1 diabetes. CDR3 loop: CASVHFDTQETQYF. In nucleotides, the CDR3 is TGCGCCAGCGTACACTTCGACACCCAAGAGACCCAGTACTTC.